The text below deals with one TCR beta chain. Antigen unknown. The data were taken from a study of early T cells in non-severe SARS-CoV-2 infection. Turning to the study itself: Alpha and beta chains were unpaired, from unsorted whole-blood bulk RNA.

Regarding the study as a whole: Using VDJdb, the matching emphasized anti-spike CD8 responses while missing private and CD4 specificities.

There are 16 residues in the CDR3. V lost 1 base and J lost 4, with 14 bases in between. Germline V CDR1 and CDR2: MGHRA, YSYEKL. The protocol attached unique molecular identifiers to individual cDNA molecules. TCRdb re-derived calls from the 5' RACE reads in MiXCR, one entry per CDR3 protein. This table holds fewer than 120,000 distinct CDR3 sequences, over 10% found once. Sequences were derived from whole blood, sampled at baseline. V is TRBV4-1 and J is TRBJ2-1; D is possibly TRBD2 (7 bases). The clonotype originates from an adult who was a healthcare worker with PCR-confirmed SARS-CoV-2 infection or an uninfected control (not recorded which). The CDR3 loop reads CASSQGQGTKYNEQFF. CDR3 nucleotide sequence: TGCGCCAGCAGCCAAGGTCAGGGGACTAAGTACAATGAGCAGTTCTTC.